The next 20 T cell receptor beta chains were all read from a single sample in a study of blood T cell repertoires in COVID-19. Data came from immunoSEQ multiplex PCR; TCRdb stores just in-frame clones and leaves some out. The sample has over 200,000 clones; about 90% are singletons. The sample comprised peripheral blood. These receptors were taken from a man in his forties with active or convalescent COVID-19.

The CDR3 region is CASIGEVETQYF. CDR3 coding DNA: TGTGCCAGCATAGGGGAGGTAGAGACCCAGTACTTC. The chain joins TRBV5-8 to TRBJ2-5; perhaps TRBD2 as D (6 bases). The germline gives CDR1 SGHTS, CDR2 YDEGEE. This CDR3 is built from 12 residues. Deletions cut 6 bases from V and 4 bases from J, with 10 bases between.

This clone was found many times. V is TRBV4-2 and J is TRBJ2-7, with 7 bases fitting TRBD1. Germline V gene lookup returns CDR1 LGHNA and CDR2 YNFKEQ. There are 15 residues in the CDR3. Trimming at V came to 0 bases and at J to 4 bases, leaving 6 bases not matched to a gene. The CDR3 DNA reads TGTGCCAGCAGCCAAGATAGGGACAGACAATACGAGCAGTACTTC. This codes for CASSQDRDRQYEQYF.

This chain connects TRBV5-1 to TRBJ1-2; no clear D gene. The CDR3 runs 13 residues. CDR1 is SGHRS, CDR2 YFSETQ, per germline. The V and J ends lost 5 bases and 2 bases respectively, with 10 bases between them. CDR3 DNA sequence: TGCGCCAGCAGACCTGACTCCAACTATGGCTACACCTTC. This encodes CASRPDSNYGYTF.

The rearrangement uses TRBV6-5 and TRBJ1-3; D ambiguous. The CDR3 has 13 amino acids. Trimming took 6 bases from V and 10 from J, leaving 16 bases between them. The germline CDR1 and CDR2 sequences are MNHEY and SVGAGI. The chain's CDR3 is CASSLNQRETIYF. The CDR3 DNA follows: TGTGCCAGCAGCCTAAACCAAAGAGAGACCATATATTTT.

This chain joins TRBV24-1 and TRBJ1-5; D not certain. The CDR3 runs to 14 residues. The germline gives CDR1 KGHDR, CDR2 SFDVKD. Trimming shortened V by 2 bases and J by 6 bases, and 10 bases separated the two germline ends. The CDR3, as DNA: TGTGCCACCAGTGATTCAAGAGTCCCTCAGCCCCAGCATTTT. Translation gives CATSDSRVPQPQHF.

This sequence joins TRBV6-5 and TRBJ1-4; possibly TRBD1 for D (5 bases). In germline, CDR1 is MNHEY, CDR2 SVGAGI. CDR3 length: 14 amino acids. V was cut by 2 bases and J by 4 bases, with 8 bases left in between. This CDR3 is CASSYIQDNEKLFF. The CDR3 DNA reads TGTGCCAGCAGTTACATACAGGATAATGAAAAACTGTTTTTT.

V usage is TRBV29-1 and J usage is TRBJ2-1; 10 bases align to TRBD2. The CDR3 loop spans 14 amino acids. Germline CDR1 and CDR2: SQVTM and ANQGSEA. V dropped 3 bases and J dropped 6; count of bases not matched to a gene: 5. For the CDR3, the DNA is TGCAGCGTTGATGGACTAGCGGCTTCCAATGAGCAGTTCTTC. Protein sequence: CSVDGLAASNEQFF.

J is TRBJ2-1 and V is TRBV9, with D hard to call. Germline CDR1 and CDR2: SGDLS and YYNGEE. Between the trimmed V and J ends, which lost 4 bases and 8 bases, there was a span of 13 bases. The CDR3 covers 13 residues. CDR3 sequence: CASSLTGQDEQFF. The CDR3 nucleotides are TGTGCCAGCAGCTTAACTGGCCAGGATGAGCAGTTCTTC.

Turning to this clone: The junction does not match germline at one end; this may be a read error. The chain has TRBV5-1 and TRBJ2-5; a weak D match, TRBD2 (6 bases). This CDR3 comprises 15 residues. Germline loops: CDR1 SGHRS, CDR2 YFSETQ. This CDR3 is CASSLEGRVEGQVDF. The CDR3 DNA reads TGCGCCAGCAGCTTGGAAGGCAGGGTGGAGGGTCAAGTGGACTTC.

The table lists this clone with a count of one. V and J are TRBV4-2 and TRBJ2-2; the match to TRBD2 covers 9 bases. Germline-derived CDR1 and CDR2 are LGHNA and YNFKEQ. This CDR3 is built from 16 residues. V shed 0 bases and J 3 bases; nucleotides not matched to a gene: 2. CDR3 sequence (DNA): TGTGCCAGCAGCCAAGATGCGGGAGGGTACACCGGGGAGCTGTTTTTT. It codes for CASSQDAGGYTGELFF.

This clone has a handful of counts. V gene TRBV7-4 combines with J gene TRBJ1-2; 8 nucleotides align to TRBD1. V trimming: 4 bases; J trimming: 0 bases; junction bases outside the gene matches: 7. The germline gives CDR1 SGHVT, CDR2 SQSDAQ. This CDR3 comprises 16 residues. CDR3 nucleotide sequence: TGTGCCAGCAGCTCACCGGGACAGGACTCTAACTATGGCTACACCTTC. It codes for CASSSPGQDSNYGYTF. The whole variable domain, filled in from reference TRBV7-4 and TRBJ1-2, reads GAGVSQSPRYKVAKRGRDVALRCDSISGHVTLYWYRQTLGQGSEVLTYSQSDAQRDKSGRPSGRFSAERPERSVSTLKIQRTEQGDSAVYLCASSSPGQDSNYGYTFGSGTRLTVV.

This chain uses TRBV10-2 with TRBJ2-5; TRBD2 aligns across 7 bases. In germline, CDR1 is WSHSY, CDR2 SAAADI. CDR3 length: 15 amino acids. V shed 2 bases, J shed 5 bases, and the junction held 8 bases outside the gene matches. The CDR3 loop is CASSENAGEYETQYF. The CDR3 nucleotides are TGCGCCAGCAGTGAGAACGCGGGAGAGTATGAGACCCAGTACTTC.

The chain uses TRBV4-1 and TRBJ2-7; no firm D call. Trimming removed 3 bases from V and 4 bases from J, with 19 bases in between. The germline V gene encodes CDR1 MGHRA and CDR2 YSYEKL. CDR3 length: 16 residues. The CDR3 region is CASSQTPLSPGYEQYF. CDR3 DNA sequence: TGCGCCAGCAGCCAGACTCCCCTCAGCCCTGGATACGAGCAGTACTTC.

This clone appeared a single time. CDR3 amino acids: CASSPVTGNSPLHF. DNA of the CDR3: TGTGCCAGCAGCCCAGTAACCGGGAATTCACCCCTCCACTTT. The V gene is TRBV9, the J gene TRBJ1-6; D not certain. Deletions cut 4 bases from V and 7 bases from J, with 12 bases between. Germline V gene sequence: CDR1 SGDLS, CDR2 YYNGEE. The CDR3 is 14 residues long.

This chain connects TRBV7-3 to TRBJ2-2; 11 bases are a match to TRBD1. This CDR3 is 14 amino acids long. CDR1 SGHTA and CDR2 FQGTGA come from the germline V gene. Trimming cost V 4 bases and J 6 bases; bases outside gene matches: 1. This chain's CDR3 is CASSWGQGAGELFF. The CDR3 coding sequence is TGTGCCAGCAGCTGGGGACAGGGGGCCGGGGAGCTGTTTTTT.

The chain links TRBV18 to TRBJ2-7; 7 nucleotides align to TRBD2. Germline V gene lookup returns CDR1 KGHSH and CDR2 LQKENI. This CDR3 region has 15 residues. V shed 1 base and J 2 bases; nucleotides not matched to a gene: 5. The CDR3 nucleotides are TGTGCCAGCTCACCACTGGGAGGGGAACCCTACGAGCAGTACTTC. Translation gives CASSPLGGEPYEQYF.

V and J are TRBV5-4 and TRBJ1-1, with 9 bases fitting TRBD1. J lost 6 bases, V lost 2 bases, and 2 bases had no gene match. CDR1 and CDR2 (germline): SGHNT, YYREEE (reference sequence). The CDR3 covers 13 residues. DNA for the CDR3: TGTGCCAGCAGCTTACAGGGGGCGGCTGAAGCTTTCTTT. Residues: CASSLQGAAEAFF.

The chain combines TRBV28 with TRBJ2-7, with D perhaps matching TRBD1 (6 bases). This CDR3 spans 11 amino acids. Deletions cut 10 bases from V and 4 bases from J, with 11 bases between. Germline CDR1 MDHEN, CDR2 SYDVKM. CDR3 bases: TGTGCCACAGGGGTTACTTACGAGCAGTACTTC. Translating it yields CATGVTYEQYF.

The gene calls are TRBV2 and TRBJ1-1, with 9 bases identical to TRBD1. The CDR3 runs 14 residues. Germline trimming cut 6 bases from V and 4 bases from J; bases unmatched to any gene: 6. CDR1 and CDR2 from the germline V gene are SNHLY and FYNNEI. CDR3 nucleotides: TGTGCCAGCAGGGTGGGGACAGGGAGCACTGAAGCTTTCTTT. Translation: CASRVGTGSTEAFF.

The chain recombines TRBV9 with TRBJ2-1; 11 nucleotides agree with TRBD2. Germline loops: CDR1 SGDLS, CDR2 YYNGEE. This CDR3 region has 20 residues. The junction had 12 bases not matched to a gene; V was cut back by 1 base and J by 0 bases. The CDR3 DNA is TGTGCCAGCAGCGTATGGTCGGGCCTAGCGGGAGGAGGCTCCTACAATGAGCAGTTCTTC. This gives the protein CASSVWSGLAGGGSYNEQFF. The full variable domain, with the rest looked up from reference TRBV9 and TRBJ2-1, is DSGVTQTPKHLITATGQRVTLRCSPRSGDLSVYWYQQSLDQGLQFLIQYYNGEERAKGNILERFSAQQFPDLHSELNLSSLELGDSALYFCASSVWSGLAGGGSYNEQFFGPGTRLTVL.